The clone carrying this T cell receptor (beta chain) was observed a handful of times. Its antigen is not identified. CDR3 size: 13 residues. V dropped 2 bases and J dropped 7 bases, with 15 bases sitting between them. Germline assignment: CDR1 SQVTM and CDR2 ANQGSEA. This sample stems from a study of T cell repertoires in cytomegalovirus infection. Overall study results and limits: The cumulative frequency of public TCR beta families identified carriers of CMV plus the relevant HLA.

TCRdb fed the reads into MiXCR, producing one record per CDR3 protein. Among hundreds of thousands of distinct CDR3 sequences listed, 24% were seen once. The rearrangement uses TRBV29-1 and TRBJ2-7, with D possibly being TRBD1 (5 bases). The sequence came from a human donor in good health (CMV status not recorded). Some clones in this sample may be carry-over from other donors' samples. The sequenced sample consisted of CD8+ T cells from PBMCs. CDR3 residues: CSVEKTDSVEQYF. The CDR3 DNA reads TGCAGCGTTGAAAAGACAGATTCAGTAGAGCAGTACTTC.